Given below is one T cell receptor beta chain in context. What it binds is not known. Deletions cut 0 bases from V and 8 bases from J, with 11 bases between. The CDR3 runs 14 residues. Per germline, CDR1 SGHRS and CDR2 YFSETQ. The data belong to a study of cytomegalovirus exposure and HLA in healthy donors. Study-wide results and limits: Per a prior analysis, the majority of TCR beta V segments were productive roughly 87% or roughly 30% of the time. Later work found that TCR association rates differed between HLA loci; DRB1 had the most and HLA-C the fewest.

PCR used 60 Vbeta primers and 13 Jbeta primers. The repertoire was sequenced with immunoSEQ multiplex PCR; TCRdb's copy has only in-frame clones and lacks some. This repertoire shows some 100,000 clones, around 74% found once; its top ten account for roughly 14%. The V and J genes are TRBV5-1 and TRBJ1-4, with D possibly being TRBD1 (5 bases). This TCR was sampled from a woman aged 70-85 years in good health and CMV-seropositive. The sequencing sample was made of PBMCs. The CDR3 nucleotides read TGCGCCAGCAGCTTGGGCAGGGCCTACGAAAAACTGTTTTTT. As protein: CASSLGRAYEKLFF.